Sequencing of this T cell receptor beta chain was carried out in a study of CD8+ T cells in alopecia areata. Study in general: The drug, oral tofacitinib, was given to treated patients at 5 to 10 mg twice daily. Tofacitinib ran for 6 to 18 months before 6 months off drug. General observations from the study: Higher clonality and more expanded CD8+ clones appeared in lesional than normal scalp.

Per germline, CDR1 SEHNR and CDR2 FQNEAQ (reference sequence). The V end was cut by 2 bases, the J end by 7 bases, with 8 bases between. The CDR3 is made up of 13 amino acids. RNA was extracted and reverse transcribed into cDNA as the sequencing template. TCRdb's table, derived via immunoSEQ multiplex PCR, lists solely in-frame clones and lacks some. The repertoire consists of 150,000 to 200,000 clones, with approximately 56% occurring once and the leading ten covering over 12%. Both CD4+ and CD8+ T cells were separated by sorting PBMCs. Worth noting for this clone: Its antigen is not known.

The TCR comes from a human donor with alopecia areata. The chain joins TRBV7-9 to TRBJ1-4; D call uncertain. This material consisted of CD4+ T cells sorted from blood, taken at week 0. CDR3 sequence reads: CASSLPQVEKLFF. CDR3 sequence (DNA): TGTGCCAGCAGCTTACCCCAGGTTGAAAAACTGTTTTTT. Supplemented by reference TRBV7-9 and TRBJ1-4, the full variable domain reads DTGVSQNPRHKITKRGQNVTFRCDPISEHNRLYWYRQTLGQGPEFLTYFQNEAQLEKSRLLSDRFSAERPKGSFSTLEIQRTEQGDSAMYLCASSLPQVEKLFFGSGTQLSVL.